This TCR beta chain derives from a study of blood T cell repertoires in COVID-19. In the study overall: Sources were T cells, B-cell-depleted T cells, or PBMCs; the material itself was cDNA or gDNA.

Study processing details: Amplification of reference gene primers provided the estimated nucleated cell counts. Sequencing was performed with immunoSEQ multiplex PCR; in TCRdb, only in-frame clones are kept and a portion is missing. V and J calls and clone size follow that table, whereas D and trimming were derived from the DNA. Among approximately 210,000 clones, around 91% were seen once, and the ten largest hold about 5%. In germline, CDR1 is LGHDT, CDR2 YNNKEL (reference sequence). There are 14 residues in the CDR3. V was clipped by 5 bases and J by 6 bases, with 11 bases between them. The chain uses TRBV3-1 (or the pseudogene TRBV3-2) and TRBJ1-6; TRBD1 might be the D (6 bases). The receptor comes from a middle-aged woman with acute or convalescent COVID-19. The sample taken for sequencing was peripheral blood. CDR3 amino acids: CASSAGERNSPLHF. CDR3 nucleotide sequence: TGTGCCAGCAGCGCAGGGGAGCGTAATTCACCCCTCCACTTT.